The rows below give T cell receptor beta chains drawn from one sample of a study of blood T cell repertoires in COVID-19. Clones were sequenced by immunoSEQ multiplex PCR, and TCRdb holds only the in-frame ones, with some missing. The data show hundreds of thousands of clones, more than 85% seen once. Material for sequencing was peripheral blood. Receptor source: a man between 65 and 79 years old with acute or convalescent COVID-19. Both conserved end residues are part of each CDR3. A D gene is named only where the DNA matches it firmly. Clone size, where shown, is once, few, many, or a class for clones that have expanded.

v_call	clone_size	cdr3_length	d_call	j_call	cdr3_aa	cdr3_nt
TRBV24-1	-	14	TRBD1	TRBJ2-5	CATSEGQGRETQYF	TGTGCCACCAGTGAGGGACAGGGACGGGAGACCCAGTACTTC
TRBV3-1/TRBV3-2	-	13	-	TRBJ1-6	CASSQSRDSPLHF	TGTGCCAGCAGCCAATCCAGGGATTCACCCCTCCACTTT
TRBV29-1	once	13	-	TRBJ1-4	CSVGAAGIEKLFF	TGCAGCGTTGGGGCAGCGGGGATTGAAAAACTGTTTTTT
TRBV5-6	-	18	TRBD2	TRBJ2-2	CASSPYPSGRAGTGELFF	TGTGCCAGCAGCCCGTACCCTAGCGGGAGGGCCGGGACCGGGGAGCTGTTTTTT
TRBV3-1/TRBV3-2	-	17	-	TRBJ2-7	CASSQEGVRGLSYEQYF	TGTGCCAGCAGCCAAGAGGGGGTGCGGGGGCTCTCCTACGAGCAGTACTTC
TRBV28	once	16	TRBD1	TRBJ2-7	CASTKGGGQGHYEQYF	TGTGCCAGCACCAAAGGGGGGGGACAGGGCCACTACGAGCAGTACTTC
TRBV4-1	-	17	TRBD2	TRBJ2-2	CASSQDHRAGGPGELFF	TGCGCCAGCAGCCAAGATCATCGGGCGGGGGGGCCCGGGGAGCTGTTTTTT
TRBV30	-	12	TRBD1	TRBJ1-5	CAWSVQGQLLNF	TGTGCCTGGAGTGTACAGGGACAGCTATTAAATTTT
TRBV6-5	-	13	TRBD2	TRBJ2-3	CAIAGGSTDTQYF	TGTGCTATAGCGGGAGGGAGCACAGATACGCAGTATTTT
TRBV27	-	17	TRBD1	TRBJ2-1	CASSRDRATNRYNEQFF	TGTGCCAGCAGTCGGGACAGGGCGACCAACCGATACAATGAGCAGTTCTTC
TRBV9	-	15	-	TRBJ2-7	CASSVDRQGTHEQYF	TGTGCCAGCAGCGTAGATCGGCAGGGGACCCACGAGCAGTACTTC
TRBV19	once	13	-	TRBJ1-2	CACFGGHLYGYTF	TGTGCCTGCTTCGGGGGGCATCTCTATGGCTACACCTTC
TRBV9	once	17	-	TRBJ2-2	CASSVDLPTGNTGELFF	TGTGCCAGCAGCGTAGACCTCCCGACGGGGAACACCGGGGAGCTGTTTTTT
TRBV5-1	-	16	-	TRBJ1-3	CASSLISIFSGNTIYF	TGCGCCAGCAGCTTGATAAGCATATTCTCTGGAAACACCATATATTTT
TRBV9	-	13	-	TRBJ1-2	CASSVNPGDGYTF	TGTGCCAGCAGCGTAAACCCTGGAGATGGCTACACCTTC
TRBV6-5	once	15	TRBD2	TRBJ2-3	CASSYPSAGLDTQYF	TGTGCCAGCAGTTACCCCTCAGCGGGACTAGATACGCAGTATTTT
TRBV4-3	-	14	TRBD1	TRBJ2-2	CASSQGQGFGELFF	TGCGCCAGCAGCCAGGGACAGGGGTTCGGGGAGCTGTTTTTT
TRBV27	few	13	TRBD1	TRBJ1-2	CASSPTGSGGYTF	TGTGCCAGCAGCCCGACAGGGTCGGGAGGCTACACCTTC
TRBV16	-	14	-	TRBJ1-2	CASSQRWLSGGYTF	TGTGCCAGCAGCCAACGGTGGTTATCAGGTGGCTACACCTTC
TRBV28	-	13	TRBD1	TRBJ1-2	CASRRQGVYGYTF	TGTGCCAGCAGGCGACAGGGAGTCTATGGCTACACCTTC
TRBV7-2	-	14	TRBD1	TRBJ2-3	CASRDRQGGDTQYF	TGTGCCAGCAGAGACAGACAGGGGGGAGATACGCAGTATTTT
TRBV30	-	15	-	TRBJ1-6	CAWSVGPGLDSPLHF	TGTGCCTGGAGTGTAGGTCCAGGGCTGGATTCACCCCTCCACTTT
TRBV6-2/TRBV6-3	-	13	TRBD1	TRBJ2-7	CASSRDRGYEQYF	TGTGCCAGCAGCAGGGACAGGGGATACGAGCAGTACTTC
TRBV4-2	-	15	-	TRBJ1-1	CASSQDRTVTQEAFF	TGTGCCAGCAGCCAAGACCGGACAGTGACCCAAGAAGCTTTCTTT
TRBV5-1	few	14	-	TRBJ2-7	CASSLPNTAYEQYF	TGCGCCAGCAGCTTGCCCAACACAGCCTACGAGCAGTACTTC
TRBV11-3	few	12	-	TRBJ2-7	CASSLTGTEQYF	TGTGCCAGCAGCTTGACGGGAACCGAGCAGTACTTC
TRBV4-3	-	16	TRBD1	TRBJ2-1	CASSPLQGDSYNEQFF	TGCGCCAGCAGCCCTCTTCAGGGGGATTCCTACAATGAGCAGTTCTTC
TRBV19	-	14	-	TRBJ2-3	CASRNTGSTDTQYF	TGTGCCAGCAGAAATACCGGGAGCACAGATACGCAGTATTTT
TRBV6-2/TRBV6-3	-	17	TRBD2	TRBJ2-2	CASSSYTSLADTGELFF	TGTGCCAGCAGTTCCTATACGTCCCTAGCGGATACCGGGGAGCTGTTTTTT